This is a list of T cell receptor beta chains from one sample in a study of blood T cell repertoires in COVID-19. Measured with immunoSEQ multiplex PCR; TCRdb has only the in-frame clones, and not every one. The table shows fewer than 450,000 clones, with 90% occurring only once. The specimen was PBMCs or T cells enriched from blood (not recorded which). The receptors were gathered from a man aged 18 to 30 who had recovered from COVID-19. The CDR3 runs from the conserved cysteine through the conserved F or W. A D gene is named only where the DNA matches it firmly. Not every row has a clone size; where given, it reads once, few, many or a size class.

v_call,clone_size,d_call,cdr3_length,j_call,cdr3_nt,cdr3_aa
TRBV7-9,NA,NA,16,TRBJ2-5,TGTGCCAGCAGCTTAGGGGCGGGTCCCCCCCGAGAGACCCAGTACTTC,CASSLGAGPPRETQYF
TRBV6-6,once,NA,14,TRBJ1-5,TGTGCCAGCAGTTACGGGACTTCCAATCAGCCCCAGCATTTT,CASSYGTSNQPQHF
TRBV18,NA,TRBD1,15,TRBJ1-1,TGTGCCAGCTCACGAACGACAGGGGGGGGCACTGAAGCTTTCTTT,CASSRTTGGGTEAFF
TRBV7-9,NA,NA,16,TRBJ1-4,TGTGCCAGCAGCTTAGTCCCCCGGCGGCCAAATGAAAAACTGTTTTTT,CASSLVPRRPNEKLFF
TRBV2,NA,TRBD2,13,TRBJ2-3,TGTGCCAGCATCCTAGCGGGACCAGATACGCAGTATTTT,CASILAGPDTQYF
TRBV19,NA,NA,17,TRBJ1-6,TGTGCCAGTAGTGTTGTTAGGGGGAGAAAGAGTGATTCACCCCTCCACTTT,CASSVVRGRKSDSPLHF
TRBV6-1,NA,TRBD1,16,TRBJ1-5,TGTGCCAGCAGTGTAGGACAGGGTGGTAGCAATCAGCCCCAGCATTTT,CASSVGQGGSNQPQHF
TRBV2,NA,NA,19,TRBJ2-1,TGTGCCAGCAGTGAACCCCCGCAGGGTAGCCTTATCTCCTACAATGAGCAGTTCTTC,CASSEPPQGSLISYNEQFF
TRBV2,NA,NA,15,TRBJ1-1,TGTGCCAGCAGTGGGGGGACACAGTGGAACACTGAAGCTTTCTTT,CASSGGTQWNTEAFF
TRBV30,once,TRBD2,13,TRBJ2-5,TGTGCCTGGACGCTAGCGGGGGGAGAGACCCAGTACTTC,CAWTLAGGETQYF
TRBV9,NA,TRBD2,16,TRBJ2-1,TGTGCCAGCAGCCCCTCTAGCGGGAGGGCGATGGGTGAGCAGTTCTTC,CASSPSSGRAMGEQFF
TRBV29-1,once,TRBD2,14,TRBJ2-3,TGCAGCGTTGTTAGCGGGGGGTTGGCAGATACGCAGTATTTT,CSVVSGGLADTQYF
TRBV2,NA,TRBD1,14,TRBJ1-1,TGTGCCAGCAGGATTAACAGGGGGCATACTGAAGCTTTCTTT,CASRINRGHTEAFF
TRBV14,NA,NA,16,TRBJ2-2,TGTGCCAGCAGCCGACCTGACAGTCATAGCACCGGGGAGCTGTTTTTT,CASSRPDSHSTGELFF